Sequencing of this T cell receptor beta chain was carried out in a study of CD8 T cells in ankylosing spondylitis. TCRdb recomputed calls from the 5' RACE reads with MiXCR, one row per CDR3 protein. The top ten hold about 6.2% of the sample, which has about 220,000 distinct CDR3 sequences, around a quarter seen once. Broader study findings: Characteristic of ankylosing spondylitis blood, it appeared, was a TCR beta motif comprising several highly homologous variants.

As to this clonotype: Its antigen remains unknown.

This CDR3 contains 13 residues. The germline gives CDR1 SQVTM, CDR2 ANQGSEA. V lost 4 bases to trimming and J lost 2 bases, with 12 bases between them. The source material was blood, either unsorted or a sorted T cell fraction (not recorded which). The chain couples TRBV29-1 to TRBJ2-7; a possible D gene is TRBD1 (5 bases). This receptor was taken from a male donor with ankylosing spondylitis or in good health (not recorded which). Here the CDR3 DNA reads TGCAGCGTTGGCAGGGCCGGTCCCTACGAGCAGTACTTC. Its protein is CSVGRAGPYEQYF.